This T cell receptor beta chain was sequenced during a study of T cells in Graves' hyperthyroidism and ophthalmopathy. CDR3 length: 13 amino acids. Germline V lookup: CDR1 SNHLY, CDR2 FYNNEI. Diagnoses used clinical symptoms, serum thyroxine and TRAb, thyroid ultrasound and orbital computed tomography. From RNA transcripts, TCR beta CDR3 regions were amplified. Primed by the HTBI set, a first-round RT-PCR was run on the TCR CDR3. A single record per CDR3 protein comes from TCRdb applying MiXCR to the multiplex PCR reads. This sample has about 540,000 distinct CDR3 sequences; more than 45% occur once, and the top ten carry around 7.7%.

J is TRBJ1-1 and V is TRBV2; D is unclear. The receptor's source is a woman between 18 and 30 years old with Graves' hyperthyroidism. The sample taken for sequencing was peripheral blood or thyroid tissue (not recorded which). The CDR3 here is CARAGSMNTEAFF. The DNA of the CDR3 is TGTGCTAGAGCTGGTTCGATGAACACTGAAGCTTTCTTT.